This paragraph covers one TCR beta chain sequence. The sample originates from a study of cytomegalovirus exposure and HLA in healthy donors. It was with 60 Vbeta and 13 Jbeta primers that the PCR ran. In the original workflow: A later analysis counted approximately 88 million unique TCR beta chains, some 11 million shared. Only in-frame clones appear in the TCRdb table, and some are missing; sequencing was by immunoSEQ multiplex PCR. V and J calls and clone size are copied from that table; D and trimming were computed from the DNA. The sample has some 150,000 clones; around 78% are singletons. This TCR came from a male donor in good health and CMV-seronegative. The specimen sequenced was PBMCs.

The CDR3 protein is CAWSAGQGTSGANVLTF. The DNA for the CDR3 is TGTGCCTGGAGTGCGGGACAGGGGACCTCTGGGGCCAACGTCCTGACTTTC. The V and J genes are TRBV30 and TRBJ2-6; TRBD1 agrees at 10 bases. Germline CDR1 and CDR2: GTSNPN and SVGIG (reference sequence). The CDR3 runs 17 residues. V lost 1 base to trimming and J lost 0 bases; unmatched junction nucleotides: 3.